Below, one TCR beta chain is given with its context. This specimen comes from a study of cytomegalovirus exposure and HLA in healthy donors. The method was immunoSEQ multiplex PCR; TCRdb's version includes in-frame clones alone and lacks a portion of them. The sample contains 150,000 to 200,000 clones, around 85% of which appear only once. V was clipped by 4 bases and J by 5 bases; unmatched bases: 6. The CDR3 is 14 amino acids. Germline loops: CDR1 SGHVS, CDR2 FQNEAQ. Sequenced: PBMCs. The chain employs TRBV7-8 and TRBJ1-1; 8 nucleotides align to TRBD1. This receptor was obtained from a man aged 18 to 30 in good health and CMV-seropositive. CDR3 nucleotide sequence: TGTGCCAGCAGCTCCTGGGACAGGTGGACTGAAGCTTTCTTT. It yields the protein CASSSWDRWTEAFF.